The 17 T cell receptor beta chains listed next were all sequenced from one sample in a study of cytomegalovirus exposure and HLA in healthy donors. The PCR contained 60 Vbeta and 13 Jbeta primers. The assay was immunoSEQ multiplex PCR, and TCRdb's table has in-frame clones only and misses some. The sample holds approximately 200,000 clones. Sequencing was done on a sample of PBMCs. Source of these receptors: a boy between 5 and 17 years old in good health and CMV-seronegative.

The rearrangement joins TRBV7-3 to TRBJ2-3; the D is unclear. The germline gives CDR1 SGHTA, CDR2 FQGTGA. The V end was cut by 5 bases, the J end by 1 base, with 10 bases between. The CDR3 covers 14 residues. CDR3 sequence (DNA): TGTGCCAGCAGCACAACCCCTGGCACAGATACGCAGTATTTT. Its translation is CASSTTPGTDTQYF.

The chain uses TRBV10-1 and TRBJ2-1, with 11 bases lining up with TRBD1. The CDR3 extends over 17 amino acids. The trim removed 0 bases at V and 2 bases at J, leaving 3 bases unmatched. Germline V gives CDR1 WNHNN, CDR2 SYGVQD (reference sequence). The CDR3, as DNA: TGCGCCAGCAGTGAGTCGGGGGGACAGGGGGCCTACAATGAGCAGTTCTTC. Encoded protein: CASSESGGQGAYNEQFF.

V and J are TRBV5-1 and TRBJ1-6; D uncertain. The length of the CDR3 is 15 residues. The V end lost 0 bases, the J end lost 9 bases, and 13 bases lay between the germline ends. Looked up from germline, CDR1 is SGHRS and CDR2 is YFSETQ. CDR3 nucleotide sequence: TGCGCCAGCAGCTTGGGCAGCCCACCAGGTTCACCCCTCCACTTT. It translates to CASSLGSPPGSPLHF. The variable domain in full, completed from reference TRBV5-1 and TRBJ1-6, reads KAGVTQTPRYLIKTRGQQVTLSCSPISGHRSVSWYQQTPGQGLQFLFEYFSETQRNKGNFPGRFSGRQFSNSRSEMNVSTLELGDSALYLCASSLGSPPGSPLHFGNGTRLTVT.

The chain couples TRBV4-3 to TRBJ2-5; 14 positions match TRBD2. This CDR3 spans 16 amino acids. Germline V gene lookup returns CDR1 LGHNA and CDR2 YSLEER. V dropped 1 base and J dropped 4; count of bases not matched to a gene: 2. Here the CDR3 reads CASSQGLAGGRETQYF. CDR3 DNA sequence: TGCGCCAGCAGCCAAGGACTAGCGGGGGGGCGAGAGACCCAGTACTTC.

The chain employs TRBV2 and TRBJ1-5, with D hard to call. Per germline, CDR1 SNHLY and CDR2 FYNNEI. Trimming removed 3 bases from V and 1 base from J, with 13 bases in between. The CDR3 contains 16 residues. CDR3 loop: CASSESASRSNQPQHF. In DNA form, the CDR3 reads TGTGCCAGCAGTGAGTCGGCTTCGAGGAGCAATCAGCCCCAGCATTTT.

This chain links TRBV6-5 with TRBJ1-2; a possible D gene is TRBD1 (6 bases). The V gene's germline CDR1 is MNHEY and CDR2 SVGAGI. Between the trimmed V and J ends, which lost 2 bases and 6 bases, there was a span of 10 bases. This CDR3 has 13 amino acids. In DNA, the CDR3 is TGTGCCAGCAGTTACAACAGGGATCATGGCTACACCTTC. It encodes CASSYNRDHGYTF.

The chain links TRBV5-1 to TRBJ1-1, with 7 bases matching TRBD1. CDR1 and CDR2 (germline): SGHRS, YFSETQ. Unmatched junction bases numbered 15, after V lost 4 bases and J lost 6 bases. CDR3 size: 16 residues. CDR3 in amino acids: CASSNIPGQSTSEAFF. The DNA of the CDR3 is TGCGCCAGCAGCAACATACCGGGACAGTCTACGTCTGAAGCTTTCTTT.

The chain joins TRBV15 to TRBJ1-1, with D uncertain. V was trimmed by 7 bases and J by 4 bases, leaving 10 bases between them. Germline values: CDR1 LNHNV, CDR2 YYDKDF (reference sequence). The CDR3 has 12 residues. In DNA, the CDR3 is TGTGCCACCACACGGGAAGGCACTGAAGCTTTCTTT. As protein: CATTREGTEAFF.

The chain couples TRBV5-1 to TRBJ1-1; D unresolved. Germline assignment: CDR1 SGHRS and CDR2 YFSETQ. This CDR3 has 15 amino acids. V was trimmed by 0 bases and J by 1 base, leaving 10 bases between them. CDR3 sequence: CASSLDDIPNTEAFF. CDR3 nucleotide sequence: TGCGCCAGCAGCTTGGATGACATCCCGAACACTGAAGCTTTCTTT.

This chain links TRBV6-1 with TRBJ2-3, with D possibly being TRBD1 (6 bases). This CDR3 spans 17 amino acids. Trimming took off 0 bases at V and 4 bases at J, with 17 bases between the two ends. Germline V gene data show CDR1 as MNHNS and CDR2 as SASEGT. CDR3 amino acids: CASSEALLRDKADTQYF. CDR3 bases: TGTGCCAGCAGTGAAGCCCTCCTCCGGGACAAAGCAGATACGCAGTATTTT.

The chain couples TRBV28 to TRBJ2-1; the match to TRBD2 covers 14 bases. CDR3 size: 21 residues. The ends lost 4 bases at V and 8 bases at J; junction bases unmatched: 22. Germline CDR1 and CDR2: MDHEN and SYDVKM. The chain's CDR3 is CASSSLHTDRIPGLAGDEQFF. DNA of the CDR3: TGTGCCAGCAGTTCCTTACATACGGACCGAATCCCGGGACTAGCGGGGGATGAGCAGTTCTTC.

V usage is TRBV19 and J usage is TRBJ2-7; unclear D gene. The germline CDR1 and CDR2 sequences are LNHDA and SQIVND (reference sequence). CDR3 length: 14 residues. V lost 3 bases and J 2 bases, leaving 11 bases between the germline ends. This CDR3 is CASSIGRRAYEQYF. CDR3 coding DNA: TGTGCCAGTAGTATTGGCAGGCGAGCCTACGAGCAGTACTTC. The variable domain in full, with the rest retrieved from reference TRBV19 and TRBJ2-7, is DGGITQSPKYLFRKEGQNVTLSCEQNLNHDAMYWYRQDPGQGLRLIYYSQIVNDFQKGDIAEGYSVSREKKESFPLTVTSAQKNPTAFYLCASSIGRRAYEQYFGPGTRLTVT.

The rearrangement links TRBV29-1 to TRBJ1-5, with 8 positions matching TRBD1. V shed 2 bases and J 8 bases; nucleotides not matched to a gene: 11. The CDR3 has 15 amino acids. Germline V gene lookup returns CDR1 SQVTM and CDR2 ANQGSEA. This CDR3 is CSVETEVRGRKPQHF. DNA for the CDR3: TGCAGCGTTGAAACGGAGGTCAGGGGGCGAAAGCCCCAGCATTTT.

For this clone: In the same sample, other DNA sequences code for this CDR3. The V gene is TRBV5-1, the J gene TRBJ2-3; D unclear. The CDR3 length is 14 residues. The germline gives CDR1 SGHRS, CDR2 YFSETQ. V shed 0 bases and J shed 0 bases, with 5 bases lying between them. The CDR3 spells CASSLAGSTDTQYF. CDR3 coding DNA: TGCGCCAGCAGCTTGGCAGGAAGCACAGATACGCAGTATTTT.

V usage is TRBV20-1 and J usage is TRBJ2-5; no clear D gene. The V end was cut by 6 bases, the J end by 5 bases, with 7 bases between. There are 10 residues in the CDR3. CDR1 and CDR2 from the germline V gene are DFQATT and SNEGSKA (reference sequence). The CDR3, as DNA: TGCAGTGCAGACGGGGAGACCCAGTACTTC. Encoded protein: CSADGETQYF.

The chain joins TRBV11-3 to TRBJ2-1, with D possibly being TRBD2 (6 bases). This CDR3 spans 13 amino acids. Germline V CDR1 and CDR2: SGHNT, YENEEA. The V gene lost 1 base and the J gene lost 9 bases, with 10 bases spanning the gap. The CDR3 loop reads CASSLGRGTEQFF. The DNA for the CDR3 is TGTGCCAGCAGCTTAGGCCGGGGGACTGAGCAGTTCTTC.

This chain connects TRBV19 to TRBJ1-1, with a weak D call TRBD1 (5 bases). This CDR3 has 13 amino acids. Trimming removed 1 base at V and 5 bases at J, with 8 bases between. Germline CDR1 and CDR2: LNHDA and SQIVND (reference sequence). The CDR3 is CASSIAGGTEAFF. CDR3 DNA sequence: TGTGCCAGTAGTATAGCGGGGGGGACTGAAGCTTTCTTT.